The clone carrying this T cell receptor beta chain has only a few counts. This sample also contains other DNA sequences that code for the same CDR3. The CDR3 is 15 amino acids. Germline CDR1 reads SGHRS; CDR2 reads YFSETQ. The V segment lost 0 bases and the J segment 6 bases; nucleotides outside the gene matches: 2. Sample treatment: oral pan-JAK inhibitor, 5-10 mg twice daily. Researchers gathered lesional scalp punch biopsies and peripheral blood from patients with alopecia areata. This record belongs to a study of CD8+ T cells in alopecia areata. Whole-study context: The drug, tofacitinib, lasted 6 to 18 months, followed by 6 months off drug. Severity scores in treated patients reflected the percentage of scalp affected.

cDNA reverse transcribed from extracted RNA served as the sequencing template. Libraries were prepared by immunoSEQ multiplex PCR; TCRdb keeps only in-frame clonotypes and omits some of them. The sample carries about 200,000 clones, about three fifths recorded once. The sample here was CD4+ T cells sorted from blood, taken at week 24, from a patient treated with tofacitinib. This chain joins TRBV5-1 and TRBJ1-5; 11 bases map to TRBD1. The origin of this receptor is a human donor with alopecia areata. The CDR3 spells CASSLAGTGGQPQHF. The CDR3 DNA reads as TGCGCCAGCAGCTTGGCCGGGACAGGGGGTCAGCCCCAGCATTTT.